The clone carrying this TCR beta chain was seen a few times. Germline values: CDR1 SGHDT, CDR2 YYEEEE. The ends were cut back, 4 bases at V and 4 bases at J, with 18 bases in the middle. The CDR3 spans 15 residues. The data were taken from a study of T cell changes during pregnancy in multiple sclerosis. Repertoires were generated with immunoSEQ multiplex PCR, while TCRdb's copy carries only in-frame clones and drops some. The sample has 55,000 to 65,000 clones; 70% to 90% are singletons. Sequences were derived from peripheral blood, sampled in the first trimester of pregnancy. V gene TRBV5-6 combines with J gene TRBJ2-7; D is perhaps TRBD1 (7 bases). The TCR comes from a female donor in good health, enrolled as a control in a pregnancy study. CDR3 nucleotides: TGTGCCAGCAGCCCGCGGGACAGTGTTTGGTACGAGCAGTACTTC. Translating it yields CASSPRDSVWYEQYF.